This T cell receptor (beta chain) was sequenced for a study of CD8+ T cells in alopecia areata. Researchers took lesional scalp punch biopsies and peripheral blood from people who were alopecia areata patients. PBMCs, the starting material, were the source of sorted CD4+ and CD8+ T cells. The ends were cut back, 1 base at V and 7 bases at J, with 8 bases in the middle. Germline CDR1 and CDR2: SGHDN and FVKESK. The CDR3 length is 12 residues. After isolation, RNA underwent reverse transcription to generate cDNA as the sequencing template. Repertoires were generated with immunoSEQ multiplex PCR, while TCRdb's copy carries only in-frame clones and drops some. Altogether around 80,000 clones are present, approximately 50% being singletons, with the ten largest covering around 6%. This clone was seen ten or more times.

This clonotype was sampled from a human donor with alopecia areata. Sequenced input: NKG2D-high CD8+ T cells sorted from blood. This chain joins TRBV14 and TRBJ2-7; D uncertain. DNA for the CDR3: TGTGCCAGCAGCCAAGGTTATGGGGAGCAGTACTTC. It specifies CASSQGYGEQYF.